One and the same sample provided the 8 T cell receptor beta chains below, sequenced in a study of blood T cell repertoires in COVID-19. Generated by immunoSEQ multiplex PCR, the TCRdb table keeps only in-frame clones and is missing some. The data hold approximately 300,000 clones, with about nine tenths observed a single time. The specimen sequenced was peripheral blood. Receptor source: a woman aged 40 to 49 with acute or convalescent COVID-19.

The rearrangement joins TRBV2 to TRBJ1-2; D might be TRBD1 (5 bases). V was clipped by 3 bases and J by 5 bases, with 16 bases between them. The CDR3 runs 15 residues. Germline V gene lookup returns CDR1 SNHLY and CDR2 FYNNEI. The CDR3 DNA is TGTGCCAGCAGTGACCCTCAGGGAAGGGGATATGGCTACACCTTC. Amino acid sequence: CASSDPQGRGYGYTF.

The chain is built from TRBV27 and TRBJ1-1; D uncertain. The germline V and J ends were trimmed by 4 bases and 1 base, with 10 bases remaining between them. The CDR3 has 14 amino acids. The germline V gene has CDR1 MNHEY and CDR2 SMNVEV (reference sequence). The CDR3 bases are TGTGCCAGCAGTTCCGGTTATGAGAACACTGAAGCTTTCTTT. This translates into CASSSGYENTEAFF.

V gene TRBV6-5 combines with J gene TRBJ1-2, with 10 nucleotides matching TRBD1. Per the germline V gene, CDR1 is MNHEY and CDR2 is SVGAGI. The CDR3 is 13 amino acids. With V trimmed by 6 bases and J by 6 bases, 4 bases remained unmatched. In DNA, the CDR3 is TGTGCCAGCAGGGGACAGGGGAAAGATGGCTACACCTTC. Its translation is CASRGQGKDGYTF.

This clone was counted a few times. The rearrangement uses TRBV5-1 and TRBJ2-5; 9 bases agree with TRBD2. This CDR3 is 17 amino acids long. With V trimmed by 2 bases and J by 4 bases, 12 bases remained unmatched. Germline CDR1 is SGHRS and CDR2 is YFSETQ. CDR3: CASSLSVARAGGETQYF. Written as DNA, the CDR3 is TGCGCCAGCAGCTTATCTGTAGCTCGAGCGGGGGGAGAGACCCAGTACTTC. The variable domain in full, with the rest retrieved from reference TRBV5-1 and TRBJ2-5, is KAGVTQTPRYLIKTRGQQVTLSCSPISGHRSVSWYQQTPGQGLQFLFEYFSETQRNKGNFPGRFSGRQFSNSRSEMNVSTLELGDSALYLCASSLSVARAGGETQYFGPGTRLLVL.

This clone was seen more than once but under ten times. The CDR3 DNA follows: TGTGCCAGCAGTTACAGGGGTGACAACACAGATACGCAGTATTTT. It is translated as CASSYRGDNTDTQYF. The chain employs TRBV6-5 and TRBJ2-3; possible D gene TRBD1, 5 bases. V lost 2 bases and J 2 bases, leaving 11 bases between the germline ends. The length of the CDR3 is 15 residues. Germline lookup yields CDR1 MNHEY and CDR2 SVGAGI.

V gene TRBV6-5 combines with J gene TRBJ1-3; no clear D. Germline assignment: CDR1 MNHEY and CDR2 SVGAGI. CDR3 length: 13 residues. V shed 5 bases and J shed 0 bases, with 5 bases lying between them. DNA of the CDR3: TGTGCCAGCAGTCCAGACTCTGGAAACACCATATATTTT. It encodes CASSPDSGNTIYF.

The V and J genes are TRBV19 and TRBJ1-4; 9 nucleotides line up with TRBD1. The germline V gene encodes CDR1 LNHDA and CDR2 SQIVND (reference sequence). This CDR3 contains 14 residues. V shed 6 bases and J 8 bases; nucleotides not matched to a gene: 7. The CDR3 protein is CASRTIGTGEKLFF. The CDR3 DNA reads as TGTGCCAGTAGGACTATTGGGACAGGGGAAAAACTGTTTTTT.

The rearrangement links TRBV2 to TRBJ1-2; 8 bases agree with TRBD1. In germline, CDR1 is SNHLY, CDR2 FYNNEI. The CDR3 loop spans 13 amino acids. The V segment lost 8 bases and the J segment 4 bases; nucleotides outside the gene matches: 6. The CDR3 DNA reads TGTGCCAGCGCCCAGACAGGGGTCTATGGCTACACCTTC. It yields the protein CASAQTGVYGYTF.